This TCR beta chain was captured by sequencing in a study of T-cell reconstitution after alpha-beta-depleted transplantation in children. Study findings and constraints: Expanded clones from the graft, numbering several hundred, reportedly supplied alpha-beta T cells about two months after transplant.

This CDR3 is built from 11 residues. Germline assignment: CDR1 SQVTM and CDR2 ANQGSEA. Trimming removed 3 bases from V and 4 bases from J, with 6 bases in between. The table lists this clonotype with many counts. Its antigen remains unidentified. Unique molecular identifiers featured in how the TCRbeta library was prepared. MiXCR, run by TCRdb on the PCR reads, gives a single entry per CDR3 protein. Of over 25,000 distinct CDR3 sequences in the sample, 6.4% are singletons; the top ten hold 25% to 30%. The TCR comes from a child less than two years old who had a stem cell transplant for acute myeloid leukemia, so the T cells may come from the graft donor. Material: peripheral blood, obtained 60 days after TCRalphabeta/CD19-depleted stem cell transplant. V is TRBV29-1 and J is TRBJ1-1; tentatively, D is TRBD1 (5 bases). The CDR3 sequence: CSVDGGTEAFF. CDR3 DNA sequence: TGCAGCGTTGACGGGGGCACTGAAGCTTTCTTT.